This TCR beta chain was captured in a study of OX40 agonist ivuxolimab in advanced cancers. Study-wide context: Partial response was recorded in three patients: one hepatocellular carcinoma and two cutaneous melanoma cases.

This table comes from immunoSEQ multiplex PCR, and its TCRdb copy is limited to in-frame clones, with some not included. The profile covers about 100,000 clones, with around 94% appearing a single time and around 2.5% taken by the ten largest. This CDR3 contains 15 residues. The V and J ends lost 5 bases and 4 bases respectively, with 17 bases between them. Germline V gives CDR1 SGHVS, CDR2 FNYEAQ. The chain employs TRBV7-6 and TRBJ1-2, with TRBD1 as a possible D gene (6 bases). The clonotype was recovered from an adult with an advanced solid tumor such as melanoma, head and neck, liver or kidney cancer. The sequences come from CD4+ or CD8+ T cells sorted from blood, collected in a trial of the OX40 agonist ivuxolimab. CDR3 region: CASSLTHREAYGYTF. For the CDR3, the DNA is TGTGCCAGCAGCCTGACCCACAGGGAGGCCTATGGCTACACCTTC.